The TCR beta chain under discussion was sequenced for a study of T cell repertoires in cytomegalovirus infection. As for this clonotype: Its specificity is unknown.

Looked up from germline, CDR1 is MDHEN and CDR2 is SYDVKM. The CDR3 loop spans 17 amino acids. V lost 7 bases, J lost 4 bases, and 19 bases stayed unmatched. TCRdb passed the reads through MiXCR, listing each CDR3 protein once. The top ten clones hold under 15% of a sample with about 830,000 distinct CDR3 sequences, approximately 30% of them seen once. The sample consisted of cultured CD8+ T cells from PBMCs, taken from culture after CMV antigen stimulation. This sequence originates from a human donor in good health (CMV status not recorded). Some clones in this sample may be carry-over from other donors' samples. The chain employs TRBV28 and TRBJ2-7; 7 positions agree with TRBD1. The CDR3 DNA sequence: TGTGCCAGCATCAAGGCCTTCCGACAGGGCCCCTCTTACGAGCAGTACTTC. It codes for CASIKAFRQGPSYEQYF. Supplemented by reference TRBV28 and TRBJ2-7, the full variable domain reads DVKVTQSSRYLVKRTGEKVFLECVQDMDHENMFWYRQDPGLGLRLIYFSYDVKMKEKGDIPEGYSVSREKKERFSLILESASTNQTSMYLCASIKAFRQGPSYEQYFGPGTRLTVT.